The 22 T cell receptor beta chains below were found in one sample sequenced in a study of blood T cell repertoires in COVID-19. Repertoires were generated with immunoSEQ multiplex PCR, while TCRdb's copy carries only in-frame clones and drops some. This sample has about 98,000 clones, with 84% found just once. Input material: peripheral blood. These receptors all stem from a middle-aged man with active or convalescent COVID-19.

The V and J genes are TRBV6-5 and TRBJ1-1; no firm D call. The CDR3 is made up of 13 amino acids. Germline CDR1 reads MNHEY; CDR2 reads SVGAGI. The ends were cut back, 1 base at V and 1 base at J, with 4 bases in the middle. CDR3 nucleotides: TGTGCCAGCAGTTACTTTCGGAACACTGAAGCTTTCTTT. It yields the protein CASSYFRNTEAFF.

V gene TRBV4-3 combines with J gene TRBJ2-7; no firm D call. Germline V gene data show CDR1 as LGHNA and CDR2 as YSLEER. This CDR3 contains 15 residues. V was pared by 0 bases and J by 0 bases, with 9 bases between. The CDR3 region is CASSQEKSVSYEQYF. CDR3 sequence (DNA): TGCGCCAGCAGCCAAGAGAAATCAGTCTCCTACGAGCAGTACTTC.

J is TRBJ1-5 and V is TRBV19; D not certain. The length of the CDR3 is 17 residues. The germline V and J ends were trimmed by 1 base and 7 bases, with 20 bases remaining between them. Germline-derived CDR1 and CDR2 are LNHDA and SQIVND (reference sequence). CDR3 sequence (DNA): TGTGCCAGTAGTATAGGGCGTGACGGCGGGTATGGGCAGCCCCAGCATTTT. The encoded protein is CASSIGRDGGYGQPQHF. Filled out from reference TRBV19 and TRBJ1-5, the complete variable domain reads DGGITQSPKYLFRKEGQNVTLSCEQNLNHDAMYWYRQDPGQGLRLIYYSQIVNDFQKGDIAEGYSVSREKKESFPLTVTSAQKNPTAFYLCASSIGRDGGYGQPQHFGDGTRLSIL.

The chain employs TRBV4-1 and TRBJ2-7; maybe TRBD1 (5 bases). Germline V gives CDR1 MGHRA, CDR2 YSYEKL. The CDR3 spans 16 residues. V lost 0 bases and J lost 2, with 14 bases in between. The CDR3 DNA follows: TGCGCCAGCAGCCAAGATTGGGCAGGACAAGCCTACGAGCAGTACTTC. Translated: CASSQDWAGQAYEQYF.

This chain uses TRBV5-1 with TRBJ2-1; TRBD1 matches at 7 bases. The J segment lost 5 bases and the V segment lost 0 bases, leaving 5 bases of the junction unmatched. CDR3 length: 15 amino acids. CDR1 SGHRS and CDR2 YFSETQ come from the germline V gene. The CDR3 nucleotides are TGCGCCAGCAGCTTGGAAGGGGGACAGCACAATGAGCAGTTCTTC. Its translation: CASSLEGGQHNEQFF.

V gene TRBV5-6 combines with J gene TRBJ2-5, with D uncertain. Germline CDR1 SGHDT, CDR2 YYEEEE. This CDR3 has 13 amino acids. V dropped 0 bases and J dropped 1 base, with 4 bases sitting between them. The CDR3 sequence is CASSLALQETQYF. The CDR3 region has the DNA TGTGCCAGCAGCTTGGCCCTCCAAGAGACCCAGTACTTC.

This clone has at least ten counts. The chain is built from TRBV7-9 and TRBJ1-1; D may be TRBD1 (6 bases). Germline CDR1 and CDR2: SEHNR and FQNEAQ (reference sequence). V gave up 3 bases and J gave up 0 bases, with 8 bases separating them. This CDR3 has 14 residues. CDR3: CASSLDRLNTEAFF. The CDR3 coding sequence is TGTGCCAGCAGCTTGGACAGATTGAACACTGAAGCTTTCTTT.

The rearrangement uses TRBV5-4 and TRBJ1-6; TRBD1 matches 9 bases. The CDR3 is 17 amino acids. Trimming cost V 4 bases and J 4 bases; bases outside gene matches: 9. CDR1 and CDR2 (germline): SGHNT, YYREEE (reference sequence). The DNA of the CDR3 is TGTGCCAGCAGCACTACAGGGGGCGTTGGATATAATTCACCCCTCCACTTT. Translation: CASSTTGGVGYNSPLHF.

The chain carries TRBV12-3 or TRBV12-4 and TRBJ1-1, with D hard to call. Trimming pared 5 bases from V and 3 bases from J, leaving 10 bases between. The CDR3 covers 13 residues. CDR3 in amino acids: CASSETGYTEAFF. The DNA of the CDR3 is TGTGCCAGCAGTGAAACTGGTTACACTGAAGCTTTCTTT.

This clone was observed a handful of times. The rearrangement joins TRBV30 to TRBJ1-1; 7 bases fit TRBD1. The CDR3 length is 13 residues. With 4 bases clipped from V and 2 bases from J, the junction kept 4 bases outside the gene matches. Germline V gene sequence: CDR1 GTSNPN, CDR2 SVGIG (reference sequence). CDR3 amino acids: CAWKDRANTEAFF. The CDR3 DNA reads TGTGCCTGGAAAGACAGGGCCAACACTGAAGCTTTCTTT.

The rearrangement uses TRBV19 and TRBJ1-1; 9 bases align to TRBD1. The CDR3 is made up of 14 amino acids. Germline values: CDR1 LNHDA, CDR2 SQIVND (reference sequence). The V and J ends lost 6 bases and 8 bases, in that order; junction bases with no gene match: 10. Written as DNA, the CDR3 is TGTGCCAGTAGCTCAGCGGTGGGGACAGGGGAAGCTTTCTTT. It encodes CASSSAVGTGEAFF. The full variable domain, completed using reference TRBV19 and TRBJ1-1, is DGGITQSPKYLFRKEGQNVTLSCEQNLNHDAMYWYRQDPGQGLRLIYYSQIVNDFQKGDIAEGYSVSREKKESFPLTVTSAQKNPTAFYLCASSSAVGTGEAFFGQGTRLTVV.

The CDR3 nucleotides read TGTGCCAGCAGGCGCGACAGGACGCAGTACTTC. Translating gives CASRRDRTQYF. The chain has TRBV27 and TRBJ2-7; the D gene is possibly TRBD1 (6 bases). The CDR3 covers 11 residues. Germline assignment: CDR1 MNHEY and CDR2 SMNVEV (reference sequence). The ends were cut back, 6 bases at V and 9 bases at J, with 12 bases in the middle.

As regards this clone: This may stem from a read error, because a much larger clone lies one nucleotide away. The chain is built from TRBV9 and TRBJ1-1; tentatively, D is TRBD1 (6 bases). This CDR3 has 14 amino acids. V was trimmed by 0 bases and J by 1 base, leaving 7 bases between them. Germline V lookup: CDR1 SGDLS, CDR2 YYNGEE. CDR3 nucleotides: TGTGCCAGCAGCGTAGGGACAGCGAACACTGAAGCTTTCTTT. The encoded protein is CASSVGTANTEAFF.

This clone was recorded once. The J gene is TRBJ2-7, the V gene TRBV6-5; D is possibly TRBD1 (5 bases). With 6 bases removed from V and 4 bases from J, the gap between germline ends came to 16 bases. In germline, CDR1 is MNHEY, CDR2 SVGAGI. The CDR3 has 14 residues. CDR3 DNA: TGTGCCAGCAGCTCTAACCAGGGTGTATACGAGCAGTACTTC. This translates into CASSSNQGVYEQYF.

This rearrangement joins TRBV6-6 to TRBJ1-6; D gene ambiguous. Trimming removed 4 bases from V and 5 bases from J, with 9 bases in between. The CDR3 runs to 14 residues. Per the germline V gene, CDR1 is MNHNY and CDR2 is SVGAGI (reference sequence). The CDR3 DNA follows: TGTGCCAGCAGTTTTTCAGAGGATAATTCACCCCTCCACTTT. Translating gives CASSFSEDNSPLHF.

The CDR3, as DNA: TGTGCCACCAGCAGAGGACAGTCTGGAAACACCATATATTTT. It codes for CATSRGQSGNTIYF. The V gene is TRBV15, the J gene TRBJ1-3, with D perhaps TRBD1 (5 bases). The CDR3 is made up of 14 amino acids. V dropped 1 base and J dropped 1 base, with 5 bases sitting between them. Germline CDR1 reads LNHNV; CDR2 reads YYDKDF (reference sequence).

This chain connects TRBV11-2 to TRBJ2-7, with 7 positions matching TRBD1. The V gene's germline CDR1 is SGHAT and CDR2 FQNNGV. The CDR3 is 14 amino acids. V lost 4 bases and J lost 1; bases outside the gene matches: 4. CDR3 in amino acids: CASSSDRESYEQYF. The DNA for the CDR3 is TGTGCCAGCAGCTCCGACAGGGAGTCCTACGAGCAGTACTTC.

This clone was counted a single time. DNA for the CDR3: TGTGCCAGCAGTCTAGGGACAGGACCCACCGGGGAGCTGTTTTTT. Translation: CASSLGTGPTGELFF. This chain joins TRBV6-4 and TRBJ2-2; 8 positions agree with TRBD1. Trimming cost V 5 bases and J 4 bases; bases outside gene matches: 6. Germline V gives CDR1 MRHNA, CDR2 SNTAGT. The CDR3 loop spans 15 amino acids.

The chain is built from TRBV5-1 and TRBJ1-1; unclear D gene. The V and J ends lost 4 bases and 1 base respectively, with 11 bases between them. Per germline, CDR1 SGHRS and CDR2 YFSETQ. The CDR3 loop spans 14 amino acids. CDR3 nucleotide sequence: TGCGCCAGCAGCCGGCGCGGAGAGAACACTGAAGCTTTCTTT. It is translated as CASSRRGENTEAFF.

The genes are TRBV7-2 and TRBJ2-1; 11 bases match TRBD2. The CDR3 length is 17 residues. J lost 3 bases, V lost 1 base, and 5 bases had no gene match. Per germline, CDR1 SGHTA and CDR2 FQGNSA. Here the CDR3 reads CASSLGVAGGLYNEQFF. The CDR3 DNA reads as TGTGCCAGCAGCTTAGGGGTAGCGGGGGGGCTCTACAATGAGCAGTTCTTC.

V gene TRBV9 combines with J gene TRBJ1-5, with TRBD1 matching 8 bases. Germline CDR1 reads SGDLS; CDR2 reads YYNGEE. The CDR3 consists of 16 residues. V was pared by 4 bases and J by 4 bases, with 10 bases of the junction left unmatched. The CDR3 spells CASSYPRTGRNQPQHF. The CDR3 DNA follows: TGTGCCAGCAGCTATCCTCGGACAGGGCGGAATCAGCCCCAGCATTTT.

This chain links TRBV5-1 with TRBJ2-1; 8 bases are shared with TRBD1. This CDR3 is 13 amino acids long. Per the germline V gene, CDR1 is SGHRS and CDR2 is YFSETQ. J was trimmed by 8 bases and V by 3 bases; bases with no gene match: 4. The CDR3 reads CASSSTGADEQFF. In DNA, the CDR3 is TGCGCCAGCAGCTCGACAGGGGCTGATGAGCAGTTCTTC.